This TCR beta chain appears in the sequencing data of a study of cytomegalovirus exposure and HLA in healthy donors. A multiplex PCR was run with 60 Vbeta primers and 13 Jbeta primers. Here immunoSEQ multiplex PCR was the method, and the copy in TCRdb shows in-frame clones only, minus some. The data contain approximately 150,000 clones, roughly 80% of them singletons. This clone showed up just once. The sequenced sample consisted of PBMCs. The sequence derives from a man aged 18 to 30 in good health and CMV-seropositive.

The CDR3 region has the DNA TGTGCCAGCAGCAATGAAGACAGGCTCAAGCCCCAGCATTTT. It yields the protein CASSNEDRLKPQHF. The chain is built from TRBV28 and TRBJ1-5; maybe TRBD1 (6 bases). V was shortened by 6 bases and J by 8 bases, with 17 bases between the two germline ends. There are 14 residues in the CDR3. Germline V CDR1 and CDR2: MDHEN, SYDVKM.